This is a list of T cell receptor beta chains from one sample in a study of control samples from healthy donors and cancer patients. Some clones are missing from TCRdb's copy, which holds only in-frame ones; the method was immunoSEQ multiplex PCR. The repertoire holds around 130,000 clones, approximately 94% seen once, with 3.6% in the top ten. Specimen: blood. Source of these receptors: a young man in good health. Each CDR3 is given with its conserved first and last residue. Each record gives: J gene, D gene, clone size, V gene, CDR3 protein, CDR3 DNA. D genes are given only for firm matches. Where a row states a size, it is once, few, many or the class of an expanded clone; other rows omit it.

>TRBJ1-4|TRBD1|-|TRBV28
CASTSTGVGEKLFF
TGTGCCAGCACCAGCACAGGGGTAGGTGAAAAACTGTTTTTT
>TRBJ2-3|TRBD2|-|TRBV5-5
CASSRGGPSTDTQYF
TGTGCCAGCAGCCGCGGGGGACCTAGCACAGATACGCAGTATTTT
>TRBJ2-2|TRBD1|-|TRBV4-3
CASSQAGLTGSHTGELFF
TGCGCCAGCAGCCAAGCGGGCCTGACAGGGAGCCACACCGGGGAGCTGTTTTTT
>TRBJ1-4|-|-|TRBV7-2
CASSLEINEKLFF
TGTGCCAGCAGCTTAGAGATTAATGAAAAACTGTTTTTT
>TRBJ1-3|-|-|TRBV30
CASAGTTGNTIYF
TGTGCCTCGGCCGGGACGACGGGAAACACCATATATTTT
>TRBJ2-1|TRBD2|-|TRBV18
CASSRLGLAGARPSYNEQFF
TGTGCCAGCTCACGACTGGGACTAGCGGGGGCCCGCCCCTCCTACAATGAGCAGTTCTTC
>TRBJ2-2|-|-|TRBV5-1
CASSLVAGELFF
TGCGCCAGCAGCTTGGTCGCCGGGGAGCTGTTTTTT
>TRBJ2-7|-|-|TRBV14
CASSQLGTSYEQYF
TGTGCCAGCAGCCAACTTGGGACTTCCTACGAGCAGTACTTC
>TRBJ1-4|-|-|TRBV5-5
CASGGPMTNEKLFF
TGTGCCAGCGGGGGCCCGATGACTAATGAAAAACTGTTTTTT
>TRBJ1-1|-|-|TRBV5-5
CASSWGRATNTEAFF
TGTGCCAGCAGCTGGGGGCGGGCGACGAACACTGAAGCTTTCTTT
>TRBJ2-7|TRBD1|once|TRBV5-6
CASRELGTGEGEQYF
TGTGCCAGCAGGGAACTTGGGACAGGTGAGGGCGAGCAGTACTTC
>TRBJ2-2|-|-|TRBV5-1
CASSLGIAPYGTGELFF
TGCGCCAGCAGCTTGGGAATCGCTCCTTACGGAACCGGGGAGCTGTTTTTT
>TRBJ1-5|-|-|TRBV2
CASSALRGTRGSNQPQHF
TGTGCCAGCAGTGCGTTAAGAGGGACACGGGGTAGCAATCAGCCCCAGCATTTT
>TRBJ2-5|TRBD1|-|TRBV12-3/TRBV12-4
CASRNRGKETQYF
TGTGCCAGCAGGAACAGGGGTAAAGAGACCCAGTACTTC
>TRBJ2-7|TRBD1|-|TRBV19
CASSPNRDRGRQFYEQYF
TGTGCCAGTAGTCCAAACCGGGACAGGGGACGGCAATTCTACGAGCAGTACTTC
>TRBJ1-2|TRBD1|-|TRBV11-2
CASSDPGTAINYGYTF
TGTGCCAGCAGCGACCCCGGGACAGCGATTAACTATGGCTACACCTTC
>TRBJ1-2|-|-|TRBV2
CASSSTWGQGYGYTF
TGTGCCAGCAGTTCGACGTGGGGTCAGGGGTATGGCTACACCTTC
>TRBJ1-6|TRBD1|few|TRBV5-1
CASSLNPGQGNSPLHF
TGCGCCAGCAGCTTGAACCCGGGACAGGGCAATTCACCCCTCCACTTT
>TRBJ1-1|-|-|TRBV19
CASSIPSTARAPEAFF
TGTGCCAGTAGTATTCCCTCGACCGCCAGGGCCCCTGAAGCTTTCTTT
>TRBJ2-7|TRBD1|-|TRBV7-9
CASSKRTGLHEQYF
TGTGCCAGCAGCAAGCGGACAGGTCTTCACGAGCAGTACTTC
>TRBJ2-3|TRBD1|-|TRBV3-1/TRBV3-2
CASSQARGTDTQYF
TGTGCCAGCAGCCAAGCCAGGGGGACAGATACGCAGTATTTT
>TRBJ2-5|-|-|TRBV7-9
CASSLSLGGYQETQYF
TGTGCCAGCAGCTTAAGCTTGGGCGGGTATCAAGAGACCCAGTACTTC
>TRBJ2-3|-|-|TRBV4-3
CASSHRAVGTDTQYF
TGCGCCAGCAGCCACCGCGCGGTGGGGACAGATACGCAGTATTTT
>TRBJ2-2|-|-|TRBV19
CASSIEAGATGELFF
TGTGCCAGTAGTATAGAAGCAGGGGCGACCGGGGAGCTGTTTTTT
>TRBJ2-3|TRBD2|-|TRBV3-1/TRBV3-2
CASSQDRSGGGSTDTQYF
TGTGCCAGCAGCCAAGATCGGAGCGGGGGGGGTAGCACAGATACGCAGTATTTT
>TRBJ1-2|-|-|TRBV6-5
CASTQRNDGYTF
TGTGCCAGCACCCAGAGAAACGACGGCTACACCTTC
>TRBJ2-7|TRBD1|once|TRBV9
CASSVGSQGAYEQYF
TGTGCCAGCAGCGTAGGCTCACAGGGGGCCTACGAGCAGTACTTC
>TRBJ2-3|TRBD1|-|TRBV27
CASSFGQGTDTQYF
TGTGCCAGCAGTTTCGGACAGGGTACAGATACGCAGTATTTT
>TRBJ2-3|-|-|TRBV4-3
CASSQDSTVDTQYF
TGCGCCAGCAGCCAAGATTCAACAGTAGATACGCAGTATTTT
>TRBJ1-5|TRBD1|-|TRBV2
CASSGTGGNQPQHF
TGTGCCAGCAGCGGGACAGGGGGCAATCAGCCCCAGCATTTT
>TRBJ1-1|-|-|TRBV19
CASLGIMNTEAFF
TGTGCCAGCCTGGGTATAATGAACACTGAAGCTTTCTTT
>TRBJ1-1|TRBD1|-|TRBV28
CASSPSGRGAVTEAFF
TGTGCCAGCAGCCCTTCCGGCAGGGGGGCCGTCACTGAAGCTTTCTTT
>TRBJ2-1|-|-|TRBV28
CASSLAGANSYNEQFF
TGTGCCAGCAGTTTAGCGGGGGCCAATTCCTACAATGAGCAGTTCTTC
>TRBJ2-1|TRBD2|few|TRBV11-2
CASSLDLSGQSGRLNEQFF
TGTGCCAGCAGCTTAGATCTTAGCGGGCAGTCCGGGCGGTTGAATGAGCAGTTCTTC
>TRBJ1-2|TRBD1|once|TRBV5-1
CASSLDGTGQGFYGYTF
TGCGCCAGCAGCTTGGATGGGACGGGACAGGGGTTCTATGGCTACACCTTC
>TRBJ2-7|-|-|TRBV3-1/TRBV3-2
CASSSGQHYEQYF
TGTGCCAGCAGCTCTGGGCAGCACTACGAGCAGTACTTC
>TRBJ2-6|-|-|TRBV7-3
CASSLAGAGANVLTF
TGTGCCAGCAGCTTAGCAGGGGCTGGGGCCAACGTCCTGACTTTC
>TRBJ1-2|TRBD1|-|TRBV7-9
CASTRDRGRGYGYTF
TGTGCCAGCACCCGAGACAGGGGGCGAGGCTATGGCTACACCTTC
>TRBJ2-5|-|-|TRBV6-5
CASSYTLGDQETQYF
TGTGCCAGCAGTTATACCCTCGGGGACCAAGAGACCCAGTACTTC
>TRBJ2-1|TRBD2|-|TRBV7-9
CASSLESLAGYNEQFF
TGTGCCAGCAGCTTAGAGTCTCTAGCGGGATACAATGAGCAGTTCTTC
>TRBJ1-1|-|-|TRBV7-2
CASSLIPRNTEAFF
TGTGCCAGCAGCTTAATTCCACGGAACACTGAAGCTTTCTTT
>TRBJ2-7|-|-|TRBV6-5
CASSPTGSSYEQYF
TGTGCCAGCAGTCCCACGGGGAGCTCCTACGAGCAGTACTTC
>TRBJ1-1|-|-|TRBV3-1/TRBV3-2
CASTLSQGGPFF
TGTGCCAGCACCCTTTCACAGGGCGGGCCTTTCTTT
>TRBJ1-2|-|-|TRBV4-1
CASSQPHSGAYGYTF
TGCGCCAGCAGCCAACCTCACAGTGGAGCATATGGCTACACCTTC
>TRBJ1-6|-|once|TRBV5-1
CASSLEGQTLSSPLHF
TGCGCCAGCAGCTTGGAAGGCCAGACCTTAAGTTCACCCCTCCACTTT
>TRBJ2-5|-|-|TRBV30
CAWSATPPRRETQYF
TGTGCCTGGAGTGCGACGCCGCCGAGAAGGGAGACCCAGTACTTC
>TRBJ1-1|TRBD1|-|TRBV6-2/TRBV6-3
CASSLTGVPVMNTEAFF
TGTGCCAGCAGTTTGACAGGGGTTCCCGTGATGAACACTGAAGCTTTCTTT
>TRBJ1-2|TRBD1|once|TRBV29-1
CSARDSRGGYTF
TGCAGCGCCAGGGACAGCCGGGGTGGCTACACCTTC
>TRBJ2-7|TRBD2|-|TRBV9
CASSVGLAGSYEQYF
TGTGCCAGCAGCGTAGGACTAGCGGGCTCCTACGAGCAGTACTTC
>TRBJ1-2|TRBD1|once|TRBV6-5
CASKEGTGGYTF
TGTGCCAGCAAAGAGGGGACAGGTGGCTACACCTTC
>TRBJ2-7|TRBD2|-|TRBV4-2
CASSQGAGVGYEQYF
TGTGCCAGCAGCCAAGGGGCGGGGGTCGGCTACGAGCAGTACTTC